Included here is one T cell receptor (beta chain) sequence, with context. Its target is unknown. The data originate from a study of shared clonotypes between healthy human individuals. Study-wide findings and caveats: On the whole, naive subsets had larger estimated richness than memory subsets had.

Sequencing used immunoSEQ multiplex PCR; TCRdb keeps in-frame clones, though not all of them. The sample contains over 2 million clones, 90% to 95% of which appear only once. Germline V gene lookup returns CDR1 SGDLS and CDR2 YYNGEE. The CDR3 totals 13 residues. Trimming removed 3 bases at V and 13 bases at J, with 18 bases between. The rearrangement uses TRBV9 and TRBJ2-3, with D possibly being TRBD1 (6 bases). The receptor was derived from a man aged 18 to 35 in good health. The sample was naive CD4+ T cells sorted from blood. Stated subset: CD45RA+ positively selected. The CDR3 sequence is CASSENPGQGEYF. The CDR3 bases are TGTGCCAGCAGCGAAAACCCGGGACAAGGGGAGTATTTT.